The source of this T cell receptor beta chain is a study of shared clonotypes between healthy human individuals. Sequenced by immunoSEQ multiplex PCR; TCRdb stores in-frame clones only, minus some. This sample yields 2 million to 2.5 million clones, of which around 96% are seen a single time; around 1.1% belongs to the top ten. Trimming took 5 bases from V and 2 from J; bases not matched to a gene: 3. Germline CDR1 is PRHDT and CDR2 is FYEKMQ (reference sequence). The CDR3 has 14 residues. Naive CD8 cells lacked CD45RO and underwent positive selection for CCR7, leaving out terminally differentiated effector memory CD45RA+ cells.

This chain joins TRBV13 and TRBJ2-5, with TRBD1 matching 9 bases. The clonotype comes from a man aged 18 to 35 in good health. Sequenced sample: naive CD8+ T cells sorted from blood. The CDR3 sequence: CASSADRGQETQYF. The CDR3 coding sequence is TGTGCCAGCAGCGCCGACAGGGGGCAAGAGACCCAGTACTTC.